This paragraph reports one T cell receptor (beta chain). Per the germline V gene, CDR1 is SGHDT and CDR2 is YYEEEE. V was cut by 4 bases and J by 4 bases, with 17 bases left in between. The CDR3 totals 15 residues. This entry is derived from a study of identifying expanded T cells in peripheral blood. Method: immunoSEQ multiplex PCR; TCRdb's copy keeps in-frame clones and lacks some. Among some 72,000 clones listed, 75% to 90% were seen once. The J gene is TRBJ1-1, the V gene TRBV5-6; D gene unclear. The sequencing sample was made of blood. The TCR comes from a person aged 18 to 70 in good health. The CDR3 protein is CASSHNILVGTEAFF. The CDR3 nucleotides are TGTGCCAGCAGCCATAATATTCTGGTGGGCACTGAAGCTTTCTTT.